Each of the 5 T cell receptor beta chains below was sequenced from the same sample in a study of blood T cell repertoires in COVID-19. The protocol was immunoSEQ multiplex PCR, while the TCRdb copy is restricted to in-frame clones and leaves out a portion. The table lists a few hundred thousand clones, around 85% of them singletons. Source material: PBMCs or T cells enriched from blood (not recorded which). All receptors derive from a man aged 30 to 45 who had recovered from COVID-19.

The J gene is TRBJ1-2, the V gene TRBV14; D is uncertain. V lost 1 base and J 8 bases, leaving 20 bases between the germline ends. This CDR3 comprises 16 residues. CDR1 is SGHDN and CDR2 is FVKESK in the germline V gene. The CDR3: CASSQGLRPSPEGYTF. The CDR3 nucleotides read TGTGCCAGCAGCCAAGGACTTCGACCGTCACCGGAGGGCTACACCTTC. Full variable domain (remainder filled in from reference TRBV14 and TRBJ1-2): EAGVTQFPSHSVIEKGQTVTLRCDPISGHDNLYWYRRVMGKEIKFLLHFVKESKQDESGMPNNRFLAERTGGTYSTLKVQPAELEDSGVYFCASSQGLRPSPEGYTFGSGTRLTVV.

The chain has TRBV6-5 and TRBJ2-7, with a possible D match to TRBD1 (6 bases). CDR3 length: 16 residues. The germline gives CDR1 MNHEY, CDR2 SVGAGI. Between the trimmed V and J ends, which lost 0 bases and 3 bases, there was a span of 15 bases. The CDR3 loop reads CASSYSAGQLIYEQYF. The CDR3, as DNA: TGTGCCAGCAGTTACTCTGCCGGACAGCTCATCTACGAGCAGTACTTC.

V and J are TRBV5-1 and TRBJ2-3; 8 nucleotides line up with TRBD1. Germline CDR1 and CDR2: SGHRS and YFSETQ. The CDR3 consists of 14 residues. Germline trimming cut 3 bases from V and 5 bases from J; bases unmatched to any gene: 5. The CDR3 sequence is CASSSQGVGDTQYF. CDR3 nucleotide sequence: TGCGCCAGCAGCTCACAGGGGGTTGGAGATACGCAGTATTTT.

The V and J genes are TRBV5-1 and TRBJ1-6; 9 nucleotides line up with TRBD1. CDR3 size: 18 residues. Germline CDR1 SGHRS, CDR2 YFSETQ. Trimming cost V 5 bases and J 1 base; bases outside gene matches: 10. CDR3 protein: CASSSGQGTGSYNSPLHF. The CDR3 coding sequence is TGCGCCAGCAGTTCCGGACAGGGGACGGGGTCCTATAATTCACCCCTCCACTTT.

V is TRBV18 and J is TRBJ2-5, with 9 bases fitting TRBD1. The ends lost 0 bases at V and 2 bases at J; junction bases unmatched: 7. The CDR3 is made up of 17 amino acids. Germline assignment: CDR1 KGHSH and CDR2 LQKENI. CDR3 sequence (DNA): TGTGCCAGCTCACCACCGCGGGGACAGGGACCACAAGAGACCCAGTACTTC. Its translation is CASSPPRGQGPQETQYF.